Sequencing of this TCR beta chain was carried out in a study of cytomegalovirus exposure and HLA in healthy donors (dated by TCRdb to the late 2010s). For context, the study as a whole: According to an earlier analysis of 587 of the donors, roughly 180 million T cells yielded 95 million to 140 million unique TCR beta sequences and approximately 280 Gb of sequence data. To decide whether each TCR beta V gene segment behaved as functional or pseudogenic, an earlier analysis of 587 of the donors relied on high-throughput TCR beta sequencing. Both class I and class II loci were covered by HLA typing, at four-digit resolution. The study aimed to test whether signatures of past pathogen exposure could be identified by cataloging public T cell receptors. The study profiled the T cell repertoires of 500 to 800 subjects by immunosequencing and related them to cytomegalovirus serostatus. Rather than drawing on any new phenotypic data, the later analysis identified candidate immune exposures from TCR beta sequences and the way those sequences occurred across donors. Every repertoire in the discovery cohort had been generated on one and the same sequencing platform. Donor age, sex, ethnicity and CMV serostatus were collected together with the repertoire data. Genome-wide SNP genotypes for about three fifths of the 666 donors were used in a later genetic analysis, which treated that subset as a discovery cohort. In a later analysis, previously published TCR beta repertoires from more than 500 donors were re-analyzed and high-resolution HLA genotyping was added so that TCR occurrence patterns could be studied. Four or five DR-DQ haplotypes were handled as single units for association and clustering, since linkage in the cohort was strong. Typing coverage varied by locus: roughly 629-630 donors for A, B, C, DRB1 and DQB1; 522 for DQA1; over 600 for DPA1; about 450 for DPB1. To predict cytomegalovirus infection status, the study brought together high-throughput TCR immunosequencing, statistical association of individual TCRs with disease status, and machine learning. Of the roughly 400 genotyped donors, around 81% fell in the genetic ancestry cluster associated with self-reported Caucasian donors. Besides the first cohort of around 670 subjects, a separate validation cohort made up of 95 to 150 different subjects was used. Approximately 300 gigabases of sequencing data and about 92 million unique TCR sequences made up an early release that covered 640 HLA-typed donors. Among some 410 genotyped donors of the cohort, an average of roughly 240,000 unique TCR beta nucleotide sequences were sequenced per donor, about a sixth of them non-productive.

Broader findings and caveats from the paper: The classifier was reported to diagnose cytomegalovirus status with high specificity and sensitivity in both the original and validation cohorts. In a later analysis, HLA-associated TCR beta chains were found to be more clonally expanded and to have lower generation probabilities than equally common non-associated chains. According to a later analysis, parvovirus B19, influenza, CMV and Epstein-Barr virus appeared linked to several top co-occurrence clusters. HLA typing was unavailable for some donors at each locus, so association tests used only the typed subset. An earlier analysis of around 600 of the donors showed that most TCR beta V segments appeared in productive rearrangements either about 90% or about 30% of the time, which broadly matched IMGT annotations. The sequencing pipeline was judged likely to have produced a cluster of highly shared sequence variants as a technical artifact. The only immune exposure information available for the cohort was CMV serostatus. In this cohort, only TCR beta chains were sequenced, and detectable features were limited by the absence of alpha or paired-chain data. The authors suggested that the approach could potentially be extended to other disease states and immunological phenotypes. According to a later genetic analysis, donors in an Asian-associated ancestry cluster had fewer N-insertions in productive TCRs than the approximately 650-donor mean. In a later analysis, 16,951 TCR beta sequences were associated with specific HLA alleles at a false discovery rate of 0.05. In the study, some 160 TCR beta chains were listed as associated with cytomegalovirus. Because counts were too low, roughly 18 rarely observed V segments, including chromosome 9 orphons, were left out of the earlier analysis of a few hundred of the donors. In vitro tests confirmed that a few of the cytomegalovirus-associated TCR beta chains recognize cytomegalovirus antigens. When HLA alleles, especially DR and DQ, strongly co-occurred, attributing TCR associations to individual alleles was difficult. Most TCR sequences were seen in very few donors, while some public TCRs were found in many individuals. A further reported finding was that TCR beta sequences accurately predicted the HLA-A and HLA-B alleles for most subjects in the first cohort. According to a later analysis, most CMV-associated TCR beta chains appeared to be HLA-restricted, and the HLA associations seemed to be driven largely by CMV exposure. V-gene and J-gene trimming of TCR beta chains was associated with a missense DCLRE1C variant in a later genetic analysis, and the association was replicated in an independent cohort. A later analysis found that TCR association rates varied across HLA loci, with DRB1 alleles showing the most associated TCRs and HLA-C alleles the fewest. The presence/absence analyses assumed that sequencing depth was roughly uniform across donors, and that assumption may not be true. Correlated functional status among segregating V segments might reflect linkage disequilibrium, but an unknown experimental factor could not be ruled out.

A word on this clone: The specificity of this receptor is unknown. No much larger clone exists at a distance of one base, and base qualities are not known.

The cohort was made up of approximately 670 healthy bone marrow donors. Cohort members were all nominally healthy when sampled, although unrecorded immune exposures were likely present. Of the approximately 670 cohort members, just under 300 had a positive CMV serostatus and just over 350 had a negative one, while no CMV serostatus was recorded for the donor. Every donor gave a peripheral blood sample, and the peripheral blood mononuclear cells from that sample were used for TCR beta sequencing. Genomic DNA extraction from the blood cell samples was performed with the Qiagen DNeasy Blood Extraction Kit. Library construction relied on the immunoSEQ multiplex PCR assay. A mixture of 60 forward primers for TCR Vbeta segments and 13 reverse primers for TCR Jbeta segments was used in the multiplex PCR. A multiplex PCR assay on genomic DNA amplified the CDR3 region of rearranged TCR beta genes. The Illumina HiSeq System was used to sequence the amplified TCR beta libraries as 87-base-pair reads. The study's processing was this. Across the roughly 600 repertoires, a later analysis counted roughly 77 million unique TCR beta chains, roughly 11 million of which were shared by at least two donors. A nearest-neighbor algorithm error-corrected the raw reads and collapsed the reads into unique sequences, merging closely related sequences to remove PCR and sequencing errors. To assign V, D and J gene segments, CDR3 sequences were aligned to IMGT reference sequences. For a sequence to be retained, a match of at least six nucleotides was required to both a V gene segment and a J gene segment. A rearrangement was called productive if the CDR3 had no stop codons and remained in frame with V and J, and every other rearrangement was called non-productive. CDR3 was defined according to IMGT convention as the region running from the second conserved V-encoded cysteine to the conserved J-encoded phenylalanine. The earlier analysis of 500 to 650 of the donors excluded any sequence lacking an unambiguous match to a single V gene segment. An earlier analysis of under 750 of the donors called V segments functional above 56.7% productive rearrangements and segregating when the between-donor standard deviation exceeded 5%. A statistical classification framework was developed to diagnose cytomegalovirus status using the catalog of TCR beta chain sequences. V and J gene assignment, in a later analysis, came from comparing TCR nucleotide sequences with IMGT/GENE-DB human TR gene sequences. A later analysis assigned CDR3 sequences and most-parsimonious VDJ recombination scenarios with the TCRdist pipeline. In a later analysis, each TCR beta chain was defined by its CDR3 amino acid sequence together with its V-gene family, and reads without a unique V-gene family were excluded. A later analysis removed several hundred highly shared, low-generation-probability nucleotide sequences to deal with suspected cross-contamination and a sequencing artifact. In a later analysis, a clonal expansion index was calculated for each public chain from normalized within-repertoire ranks of inferred template counts. In a later analysis, generation probabilities were computed with a VDJ recombination model fitted to out-of-frame rearrangements, and the resulting probabilities were checked against IGoR. In a later analysis, hypergeometric tests were used to score TCR-TCR, TCR-HLA and TCR-CMV co-occurrence, with a repertoire-size bias correction applied to TCR pairs. False discovery rates were estimated in a later analysis by permuting HLA or CMV assignments 20 times. In a later analysis, co-occurring TCRs were grouped using DBSCAN, and TCRdist sequence similarity was added for clustering within HLA-allele-positive subsets. Repertoires with fewer than 30,000 or more than 120,000 public chains, plus five repertoires with anomalous nucleotide sharing, were excluded from co-occurrence clustering. Imported from immuneACCESS, the table was reduced by TCRdb to in-frame sequences with V and J called. These copies leave out some clones; in studies compared against another copy, an unresolved V gene accounts for under half, and the cause of the remainder is not known. That table supplies the V and J calls and clone size; D and trimming were determined from the DNA. The sample has about 94,000 clones on record, roughly 80% of them singletons. The ten largest clones take up 9% to 12% of the sample.

The receptor was isolated from a human donor in good health. The specimen was PBMCs.

The nucleotides read TGTGCCAGCAGCCCGGGTTTTGGTAGCGGGGACTACGAGCAGTACTTC. This yields the protein CASSPGFGSGDYEQYF. The chain joins TRBV27 to TRBJ2-7, and TRBD2 matches 8 of the central bases. The germline V and J ends show losses of 6 bases and 3 bases respectively, and no gene match explains 13 bases of the junction. For CDR1 and CDR2, the germline V gene (reference sequence) lists MNHEY and SMNVEV. Inclusive of the bounding cysteine and phenylalanine, the CDR3 is 16 residues long. This entry keeps only the CDR3 DNA: 48 bases, framed from base 1.